This T cell receptor (beta chain) was captured by sequencing in a study of shared clonotypes between healthy human individuals. Notes on this clone: Its antigen is as yet unknown.

The CDR3 spans 15 residues. Germline V gives CDR1 LNHNV, CDR2 YYDKDF (reference sequence). V dropped 0 bases and J dropped 6; count of bases not matched to a gene: 5. General study findings and limits: Despite large depth, rarefaction showed incomplete sorted-subset sequencing. Generation probability values for non-shared clonotypes were lower than those for clonotypes shared by all four donors.

Authors' analysis steps: In the immunoSEQ data, sequences were junction-only and lacked quality scores, so filtering differed. Clones were read by immunoSEQ multiplex PCR, and TCRdb kept only the in-frame ones, dropping some. V and J calls and clone size follow that table, whereas D and trimming were derived from the DNA. The sample shows a few million clones, roughly 95% of them seen only once. The sample consisted of naive CD4+ T cells sorted from blood. The subset is: CD45RA+ positively selected. The chain combines TRBV15 with TRBJ2-4, with 7 positions matching TRBD1. The sequence was obtained from a man between 18 and 29 years old in good health. CDR3 coding DNA: TGTGCCACCAGCAGAGACAGGACAGGCCTAAACATTCAGTACTTC. It translates to CATSRDRTGLNIQYF.